What follows is one T cell receptor beta chain and its context. Antigen: not known. This specimen belongs to a study of T cells in tuberculosis. Study-level information: This South African cohort compared adolescents with or without latent tuberculosis against adults with active tuberculosis.

Produced via immunoSEQ multiplex PCR; TCRdb's table is partial and in-frame only. The table lists some 31,000 clones, roughly 93% of them singletons. Overall study results and limits: Smaller alpha distances in active tuberculosis partly reflected shorter CDR3-alpha lengths. GMM-specific TCRs were nearer to active tuberculosis alpha repertoires, suggesting expansion.

Germline assignment: CDR1 SGHTA and CDR2 FQGNSA. This CDR3 comprises 15 residues. The V segment lost 5 bases and the J segment 8 bases; nucleotides outside the gene matches: 12. Latent tuberculosis screening used tuberculin skin test and IGRA at entry. The clonotype was recovered from a donor aged 10 to 29 with latent tuberculosis or without tuberculosis infection. The sequenced sample was PBMCs. V usage is TRBV7-2 and J usage is TRBJ2-7, with 10 bases that match TRBD1. The CDR3 reads CASSPFTGTGDQQYF. The CDR3 DNA follows: TGTGCCAGCAGCCCATTTACAGGGACAGGGGATCAGCAGTACTTC.